These 28 T cell receptor beta chains were sequenced from one sample in a study of T cells in Graves' hyperthyroidism and ophthalmopathy. TCR beta CDR3 sequences were amplified from RNA transcripts. Using the HTBI primer set, a first-round RT-PCR was run on the TCR CDR3. MiXCR was run by TCRdb on the multiplex PCR reads, yielding one entry per CDR3 protein. The table lists fewer than 300,000 distinct CDR3 sequences, approximately 26% of them singletons, with approximately 30% in the top ten. Material: blood. The source is a man aged 40-49 years with Graves' hyperthyroidism that later progressed to Graves' ophthalmopathy.

This clonotype has a count of ten or more. V and J are TRBV3-1 and TRBJ1-2; unclear D gene. V lost 4 bases to trimming and J lost 6 bases, with 21 bases between them. Germline assignment: CDR1 LGHDT and CDR2 YNNKEL (reference sequence). The CDR3 extends over 16 amino acids. The DNA of the CDR3 is TGTGCCAGCAGCCTAGGCCGGAGTGTGGTCATCAATGGCTACACCTTC. The encoded protein is CASSLGRSVVINGYTF.

The table lists this clonotype with many counts. This chain links TRBV6-5 with TRBJ2-7; 7 nucleotides line up with TRBD2. This CDR3 is 15 amino acids long. Germline-derived CDR1 and CDR2 are MNHEY and SVGAGI. V shed 0 bases and J 5 bases; nucleotides not matched to a gene: 7. This CDR3 is CASSYSGVGGDEQYF. The CDR3, as DNA: TGTGCCAGCAGTTACTCCGGGGTTGGGGGGGACGAGCAGTACTTC.

This clonotype was detected many times. The chain carries TRBV5-1 and TRBJ2-5; 9 bases are a match to TRBD2. The trim removed 2 bases at V and 0 bases at J, leaving 5 bases unmatched. CDR3 length: 16 amino acids. Germline V gene lookup returns CDR1 SGHRS and CDR2 YFSETQ. CDR3 sequence (DNA): TGCGCCAGCAGCTTATCGCCTAGCGGGAACCAAGAGACCCAGTACTTC. The encoded protein is CASSLSPSGNQETQYF.

Many counts were recorded for this clonotype. V gene TRBV5-1 combines with J gene TRBJ2-7, with 13 bases that match TRBD2. The germline V gene has CDR1 SGHRS and CDR2 YFSETQ. Losses at the gene ends were 0 bases for V and 7 bases for J; bases not matched to a gene: 10. The CDR3 contains 17 residues. CDR3 DNA sequence: TGCGCCAGCAGCTTGGAACGACTAGCGGGAGGCCCTGATGAGCAGTACTTC. This encodes CASSLERLAGGPDEQYF.

In its sample, this clonotype was seen many times. This chain joins TRBV15 and TRBJ1-5, with D unresolved. The CDR3 totals 15 residues. The germline V gene has CDR1 LNHNV and CDR2 YYDKDF (reference sequence). Trimming left V 0 bases short and J 5 bases short, with 11 bases between. CDR3 coding DNA: TGTGCCACCAGCAGAGATTGGGCGACGGATCAGCCCCAGCATTTT. Its translation is CATSRDWATDQPQHF.

This clonotype has ten or more counts. The V and J genes are TRBV27 and TRBJ1-2, with D possibly matching TRBD1 (5 bases). The CDR3 runs 15 residues. V was cut by 5 bases and J by 1 base, with 14 bases left in between. From germline, CDR1 is MNHEY and CDR2 SMNVEV (reference sequence). The CDR3 DNA is TGTGCCAGCAGTACGGGACTTTCCTTTAACTATGGCTACACCTTC. Translating it yields CASSTGLSFNYGYTF.

The V and J genes are TRBV20-1 and TRBJ1-1; 12 bases map to TRBD1. V was clipped by 5 bases and J by 6 bases; unmatched bases: 4. This CDR3 has 13 amino acids. Germline lookup yields CDR1 DFQATT and CDR2 SNEGSKA (reference sequence). CDR3 coding DNA: TGCAGTGCTCGGGACAGGGGGCTCCCTGAAGCTTTCTTT. As protein: CSARDRGLPEAFF.

This clonotype was detected ten times or more. The rearrangement links TRBV24-1 to TRBJ2-3; possibly TRBD2 for D (5 bases). Germline V gives CDR1 KGHDR, CDR2 SFDVKD. V was clipped by 9 bases and J by 8 bases, with 11 bases between them. The CDR3 totals 11 residues. CDR3: CATATGSTQYF. The DNA for the CDR3 is TGTGCCACCGCAACGGGGAGTACGCAGTATTTT.

This chain connects TRBV12-3 or TRBV12-4 to TRBJ2-5; TRBD2 matches at 8 bases. The CDR3 runs to 16 residues. With 6 bases clipped from V and 5 bases from J, the junction kept 14 bases outside the gene matches. The CDR3 DNA is TGTGCCAGCAGCCCCGGCGGCGGGAGGAGTGGCGAGACCCAGTACTTC. Translating gives CASSPGGGRSGETQYF.

The J gene is TRBJ1-5, the V gene TRBV12-3 or TRBV12-4; D not resolved. The V end lost 3 bases, the J end lost 5 bases, and 11 bases lay between the germline ends. CDR3 length equals 14 residues. The CDR3 here is CASSLADGDQPQHF. The CDR3 DNA reads as TGTGCCAGCAGTTTGGCGGACGGAGATCAGCCCCAGCATTTT.

This clonotype was recorded many times. The chain combines TRBV2 with TRBJ2-2; TRBD1 agrees at 8 bases. With 4 bases clipped from V and 4 bases from J, the junction kept 5 bases outside the gene matches. From germline, CDR1 is SNHLY and CDR2 FYNNEI. The CDR3 has 15 residues. Here the CDR3 reads CASSGGQGGTGELFF. The CDR3 region has the DNA TGTGCCAGCAGTGGAGGACAGGGTGGCACCGGGGAGCTGTTTTTT.

This clonotype was recorded at least ten times. This chain joins TRBV28 and TRBJ2-4, with D perhaps assigned TRBD1 or TRBD2 (5 bases each). V dropped 5 bases and J dropped 2 bases, with 19 bases sitting between them. Germline assignment: CDR1 MDHEN and CDR2 SYDVKM. The CDR3 consists of 17 residues. As DNA, the CDR3 is TGTGCCAGCAGTGCCCCCGGGACGCCCACCCCCAAAAACATTCAGTACTTC. It is translated as CASSAPGTPTPKNIQYF.

This clonotype occurred many times. The chain uses TRBV25-1 and TRBJ2-7; TRBD1 matches at 7 bases. Germline CDR1 is MGHDK and CDR2 is SYGVNS. The V segment lost 4 bases and the J segment 3 bases; nucleotides outside the gene matches: 3. This CDR3 region has 13 residues. CDR3: CASSGPGGYEQYF. Here the CDR3 DNA reads TGTGCCAGCAGTGGCCCAGGGGGCTACGAGCAGTACTTC.

This clonotype was observed at least ten times. The V and J genes are TRBV12-3 or TRBV12-4 and TRBJ2-3; TRBD2 matches 9 bases. CDR3 length: 15 residues. J gave up 6 bases and V 7 bases, and 11 bases lay outside the gene matches. DNA of the CDR3: TGTGCCAGCACCCTGGTCCTAGCGGGAATGGATACGCAGTATTTT. Its protein is CASTLVLAGMDTQYF.

The chain is built from TRBV27 and TRBJ2-2; TRBD2 aligns across 10 bases. Germline CDR1 and CDR2: MNHEY and SMNVEV (reference sequence). This CDR3 comprises 17 residues. The V gene end was trimmed by 7 bases and the J gene end by 1 base; junction bases not matched to a gene: 9. The CDR3 sequence: CASKKTSGWLNTGELFF. The CDR3 DNA sequence: TGTGCCAGCAAAAAGACTAGCGGGTGGTTGAACACCGGGGAGCTGTTTTTT.

At least ten counts were recorded for this clonotype. The chain links TRBV28 to TRBJ2-5, with 11 bases fitting TRBD2. The CDR3 runs 17 residues. Germline trimming cut 6 bases from V and 6 bases from J; bases unmatched to any gene: 15. Germline CDR1 is MDHEN and CDR2 is SYDVKM. The CDR3 loop reads CASSLMGLAGGGKTQYF. The CDR3 bases are TGTGCCAGCAGCCTTATGGGTCTAGCGGGAGGAGGGAAGACCCAGTACTTC.

The CDR3 spells CASSMSVGSYEQYF. CDR3 coding DNA: TGTGCCAGTAGTATGTCCGTAGGTTCGTACGAGCAGTACTTC. The chain links TRBV19 to TRBJ2-7, with unresolved D. Trimming cost V 3 bases and J 4 bases, with 13 bases left between them. This CDR3 spans 14 amino acids. Germline lookup yields CDR1 LNHDA and CDR2 SQIVND (reference sequence).

Ten or more counts support this clonotype. The rearrangement joins TRBV12-3 or TRBV12-4 to TRBJ1-1; 9 bases match TRBD1. V was clipped by 3 bases and J by 4 bases; unmatched bases: 3. CDR3 length equals 14 residues. In DNA form, the CDR3 reads TGTGCCAGCAGTTTGACAGGGGGGGTCACTGAAGCTTTCTTT. The encoded protein is CASSLTGGVTEAFF.

In this sample, this clonotype turned up many times. This rearrangement joins TRBV15 to TRBJ1-5; D is ambiguous. Trimming shortened V by 3 bases and J by 7 bases, and 13 bases separated the two germline ends. Germline CDR1 reads LNHNV; CDR2 reads YYDKDF (reference sequence). The CDR3 contains 14 residues. CDR3 sequence reads: CATSRDTTGQPQHF. In DNA, the CDR3 is TGTGCCACCAGCAGGGATACTACTGGCCAGCCCCAGCATTTT.

This clonotype has a count of ten or more. The chain carries TRBV24-1 and TRBJ2-2, with no clear D. Germline V gene lookup returns CDR1 KGHDR and CDR2 SFDVKD. The CDR3 consists of 16 residues. V lost 0 bases to trimming and J lost 4 bases, with 11 bases between them. The CDR3 DNA reads TGTGCCACCAGTGATTTGAGTGCTTCGGGCACCGGGGAGCTGTTTTTT. As protein: CATSDLSASGTGELFF.

This clonotype was found a few times. The chain links TRBV6-2 or TRBV6-3 to TRBJ2-7; perhaps TRBD1 as D (6 bases). The CDR3 spans 14 residues. CDR1 and CDR2 from the germline V gene are MNHEY and SVGEGT. Trimming shortened V by 8 bases and J by 4 bases, and 18 bases separated the two germline ends. CDR3 nucleotides: TGTGCCAGCGGACTCGGCAGGGGATTTTACGAGCAGTACTTC. It yields the protein CASGLGRGFYEQYF.

This clonotype was found many times. The chain recombines TRBV7-3 with TRBJ1-2; D uncertain. Per germline, CDR1 SGHTA and CDR2 FQGTGA. CDR3 size: 13 residues. V was clipped by 2 bases and J by 2 bases, with 6 bases between them. CDR3 nucleotide sequence: TGTGCCAGCAGCTTAGACCAGAACTATGGCTACACCTTC. This encodes CASSLDQNYGYTF.

This clonotype was found many times. The rearrangement links TRBV29-1 to TRBJ1-1; maybe TRBD1 (5 bases). CDR1 and CDR2 from the germline V gene are SQVTM and ANQGSEA. The CDR3 is 16 residues long. The V end lost 5 bases, the J end lost 0 bases, and 19 bases lay between the germline ends. CDR3 sequence reads: CSVSGTGRSMNTEAFF. DNA of the CDR3: TGCAGCGTTTCCGGGACGGGCAGAAGTATGAACACTGAAGCTTTCTTT.

This clonotype was seen ten or more times. The V call is TRBV28, the J call TRBJ1-2; D is perhaps TRBD1 (6 bases). The V end was cut by 2 bases, the J end by 7 bases, with 14 bases between. The germline gives CDR1 MDHEN, CDR2 SYDVKM. CDR3 size: 14 residues. The CDR3 DNA follows: TGTGCCAGCAGTTTAGCGGGACAAGGTCTTGGCTACACCTTC. Translation gives CASSLAGQGLGYTF.

The rearrangement joins TRBV2 to TRBJ1-5; 7 bases align to TRBD1. The CDR3 extends over 13 amino acids. Germline assignment: CDR1 SNHLY and CDR2 FYNNEI. V lost 6 bases, J lost 6 bases, and 5 bases stayed unmatched. As DNA, the CDR3 is TGTGCCAGCAGAGTGGACAGGCGTCAGCCCCAGCATTTT. Its protein product is CASRVDRRQPQHF.

This clonotype was found many times. The chain is built from TRBV6-1 and TRBJ1-5; D is undetermined. The germline V gene encodes CDR1 MNHNS and CDR2 SASEGT. This CDR3 contains 14 residues. Trimming took 6 bases from V and 2 from J, leaving 11 bases between them. CDR3 DNA sequence: TGTGCCAGCAGCCATCCCCAAGGCAATCAGCCCCAGCATTTT. This gives the protein CASSHPQGNQPQHF.

This rearrangement joins TRBV19 to TRBJ2-7; 9 bases align to TRBD1. The CDR3 is made up of 15 amino acids. The germline V gene has CDR1 LNHDA and CDR2 SQIVND (reference sequence). Losses at the gene ends were 5 bases for V and 0 bases for J; bases not matched to a gene: 5. CDR3 sequence reads: CASSAGQGSSYEQYF. The CDR3 DNA reads as TGTGCCAGTAGTGCCGGACAGGGGAGCTCCTACGAGCAGTACTTC.

This clonotype came up many times. V and J are TRBV7-9 and TRBJ2-5, with TRBD2 matching 10 bases. Germline CDR1 SEHNR, CDR2 FQNEAQ (reference sequence). V was clipped by 1 base and J by 5 bases; unmatched bases: 13. CDR3 length: 18 residues. As DNA, the CDR3 is TGTGCCAGCAGCTTAGTGCCCGGCTCACTAGCGGGATGGGAGACCCAGTACTTC. Its translation is CASSLVPGSLAGWETQYF.